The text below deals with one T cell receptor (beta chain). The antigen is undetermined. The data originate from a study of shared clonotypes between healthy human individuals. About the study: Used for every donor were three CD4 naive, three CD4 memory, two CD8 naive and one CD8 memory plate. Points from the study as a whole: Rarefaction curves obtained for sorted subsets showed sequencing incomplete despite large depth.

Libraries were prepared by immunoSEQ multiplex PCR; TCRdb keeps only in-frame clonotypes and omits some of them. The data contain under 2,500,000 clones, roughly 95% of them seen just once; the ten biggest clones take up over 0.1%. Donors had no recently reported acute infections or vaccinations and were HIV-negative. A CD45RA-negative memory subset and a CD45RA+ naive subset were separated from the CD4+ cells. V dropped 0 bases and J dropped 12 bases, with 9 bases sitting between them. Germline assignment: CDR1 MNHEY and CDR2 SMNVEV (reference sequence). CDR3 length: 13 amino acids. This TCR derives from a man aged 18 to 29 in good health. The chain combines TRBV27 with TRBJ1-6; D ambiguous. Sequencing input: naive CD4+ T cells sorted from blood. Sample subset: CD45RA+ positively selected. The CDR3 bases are TGTGCCAGCAGTTTATCGAAAGGGCTACCCCTCCACTTT. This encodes CASSLSKGLPLHF.